A single sample is the source of the 15 T cell receptor beta chains below, sequenced in a study of OX40 agonist ivuxolimab in advanced cancers. Sequenced by immunoSEQ multiplex PCR; TCRdb stores in-frame clones only, minus some. The sample lists about 93,000 clones, 90% to 95% occurring once. The sample consisted of CD4+ or CD8+ T cells sorted from blood, taken in a trial of the OX40 agonist ivuxolimab. These receptors were obtained from an adult with an advanced solid tumor such as melanoma, head and neck, liver or kidney cancer.

The J gene is TRBJ1-1, the V gene TRBV6-5, with 8 bases identical to TRBD1. The trim removed 6 bases at V and 5 bases at J, leaving 8 bases unmatched. Germline V gene data show CDR1 as MNHEY and CDR2 as SVGAGI. The CDR3 is 14 amino acids. In DNA form, the CDR3 reads TGTGCCAGCAGCCCAGGACAGGGAAGGACTGAAGCTTTCTTT. It encodes CASSPGQGRTEAFF.

The J gene is TRBJ2-5, the V gene TRBV19; weak D call: TRBD1 (6 bases). The J call may not be correct, given that the DNA end is closer to TRBJ2-7. This CDR3 has 15 residues. The germline V gene has CDR1 LNHDA and CDR2 SQIVND (reference sequence). DNA for the CDR3: TGTGCCAGTAGTATAGGAACAGGGCACTCCTACGAGCAGTACTTC. Translated, it gives CASSIGTGHSYEQYF.

The chain has TRBV11-2 and TRBJ2-1; 7 nucleotides agree with TRBD2. With 7 bases clipped from V and 4 bases from J, the junction kept 1 base outside the gene matches. This CDR3 comprises 12 residues. Germline assignment: CDR1 SGHAT and CDR2 FQNNGV. The CDR3 sequence is CASKRGYNEQFF. CDR3 in DNA: TGTGCCAGCAAGCGGGGTTACAATGAGCAGTTCTTC. Using reference TRBV11-2 and TRBJ2-1 for the parts outside the CDR3, the full variable domain is EAGVAQSPRYKIIEKRQSVAFWCNPISGHATLYWYQQILGQGPKLLIQFQNNGVVDDSQLPKDRFSAERLKGVDSTLKIQPAKLEDSAVYLCASKRGYNEQFFGPGTRLTVL.

This clone appeared a single time. This chain connects TRBV12-5 to TRBJ2-5; 9 bases line up with TRBD2. There are 14 residues in the CDR3. V lost 6 bases to trimming and J lost 3 bases; unmatched junction nucleotides: 5. Germline assignment: CDR1 LGHNT and CDR2 FRNRAP. The CDR3 spells CASGPTSGKETQYF. CDR3 sequence (DNA): TGTGCTAGTGGCCCGACTAGCGGAAAAGAGACCCAGTACTTC.

This chain uses TRBV11-2 with TRBJ1-5, with D possibly TRBD1 on 6 matching bases. V was cut by 3 bases and J by 1 base, with 7 bases left in between. CDR3 length equals 14 residues. CDR1 is SGHAT, CDR2 FQNNGV, per germline. This CDR3 is CASSFTGSNQPQHF. As DNA, the CDR3 is TGTGCCAGCAGCTTTACAGGGAGCAATCAGCCCCAGCATTTT.

The chain recombines TRBV7-6 with TRBJ2-5, with no clear D. The CDR3 extends over 12 amino acids. The germline gives CDR1 SGHVS, CDR2 FNYEAQ. Trimming shortened V by 0 bases and J by 5 bases, and 4 bases separated the two germline ends. The CDR3, as DNA: TGTGCCAGCAGCTTAGCTGAGGAGACCCAGTACTTC. Protein product: CASSLAEETQYF.

The chain uses TRBV9 and TRBJ1-2; D gene unclear. The CDR3 has 14 amino acids. V lost 3 bases and J lost 0, with 9 bases in between. Germline CDR1 reads SGDLS; CDR2 reads YYNGEE. CDR3 protein: CASSATDTNYGYTF. Written as DNA, the CDR3 is TGTGCCAGCAGCGCGACGGATACTAACTATGGCTACACCTTC.

This chain joins TRBV29-1 and TRBJ1-2; D perhaps matches TRBD1 (5 bases). The V gene lost 5 bases and the J gene lost 4 bases, with 11 bases spanning the gap. The CDR3 covers 12 residues. Germline assignment: CDR1 SQVTM and CDR2 ANQGSEA. Here the CDR3 DNA reads TGCAGCGTTTGGGGCGAGACCTATGGCTACACCTTC. It encodes CSVWGETYGYTF. The whole variable domain, remainder taken from reference TRBV29-1 and TRBJ1-2, is SAVISQKPSRDICQRGTSLTIQCQVDSQVTMMFWYRQQPGQSLTLIATANQGSEATYESGFVIDKFPISRPNLTFSTLTVSNMSPEDSSIYLCSVWGETYGYTFGSGTRLTVV.

The CDR3 nucleotides read TGTGCCAGCAGCCCCCCCCAAAGACGATACGAGCAGTACTTC. This translates into CASSPPQRRYEQYF. The rearrangement joins TRBV7-8 to TRBJ2-7, with D unresolved. The germline V gene has CDR1 SGHVS and CDR2 FQNEAQ. The CDR3 covers 14 residues. Trimming stripped 5 bases from V and 4 bases from J, with 15 bases between.

The genes are TRBV5-6 and TRBJ2-7, with D possibly TRBD1 on 5 matching bases. This CDR3 has 13 residues. CDR1 and CDR2 from the germline V gene are SGHDT and YYEEEE. Trimming took 3 bases from V and 3 from J, leaving 10 bases between them. The CDR3 region is CASSSTEHYEQYF. The CDR3 DNA follows: TGTGCCAGCAGCTCGACAGAGCACTACGAGCAGTACTTC. The full variable domain, with the rest looked up from reference TRBV5-6 and TRBJ2-7, is DAGVTQSPTHLIKTRGQQVTLRCSPKSGHDTVSWYQQALGQGPQFIFQYYEEEERQRGNFPDRFSGHQFPNYSSELNVNALLLGDSALYLCASSSTEHYEQYFGPGTRLTVT.

This clone came up a few times. V and J are TRBV28 and TRBJ1-6; no reliable D call. Trimming cost V 6 bases and J 4 bases, with 7 bases left between them. Germline V gene lookup returns CDR1 MDHEN and CDR2 SYDVKM. The CDR3 covers 13 residues. The CDR3 here is CASRLKYNSPLHF. CDR3 coding DNA: TGTGCCAGCAGACTTAAGTATAATTCACCCCTCCACTTT. Full variable domain (outside the CDR3, taken from reference TRBV28 and TRBJ1-6): DVKVTQSSRYLVKRTGEKVFLECVQDMDHENMFWYRQDPGLGLRLIYFSYDVKMKEKGDIPEGYSVSREKKERFSLILESASTNQTSMYLCASRLKYNSPLHFGNGTRLTVT.

V is TRBV4-3 and J is TRBJ1-4; 9 positions agree with TRBD1. The CDR3 has 15 amino acids. From germline, CDR1 is LGHNA and CDR2 YSLEER. The V and J ends lost 5 bases and 8 bases, in that order; junction bases with no gene match: 9. CDR3 coding DNA: TGCGCCAGCAGCATCTCACAGGGGGCAGGAGAAAAACTGTTTTTT. It translates to CASSISQGAGEKLFF.

The chain is built from TRBV9 and TRBJ1-6, with D hard to call. The CDR3 contains 14 residues. Trimming shortened V by 0 bases and J by 9 bases, and 10 bases separated the two germline ends. Germline assignment: CDR1 SGDLS and CDR2 YYNGEE. The DNA for the CDR3 is TGTGCCAGCAGCGTAGACGGGGAGGTTTCACCCCTCCACTTT. Translated, it gives CASSVDGEVSPLHF.

V usage is TRBV27 and J usage is TRBJ1-1; no clear D gene. This CDR3 has 13 amino acids. V was pared by 5 bases and J by 0 bases, with 7 bases between. Germline CDR1 is MNHEY and CDR2 is SMNVEV (reference sequence). The CDR3 coding sequence is TGTGCCAGCAGTCTAAACATGAACACTGAAGCTTTCTTT. Translated, it gives CASSLNMNTEAFF.

This rearrangement joins TRBV6-5 to TRBJ2-3; D is possibly TRBD2 (7 bases). CDR3 length: 15 amino acids. Trimming pared 3 bases from V and 1 base from J, leaving 11 bases between. Germline V gives CDR1 MNHEY, CDR2 SVGAGI. CDR3 residues: CASSYRGAGTDTQYF. CDR3 bases: TGTGCCAGCAGTTATCGGGGGGCCGGCACAGATACGCAGTATTTT.